Sequencing of this T cell receptor (beta chain) was carried out in a study of cytomegalovirus exposure and HLA in healthy donors. Whole-study results and caveats: The study recorded about 150 TCR beta chains that were cytomegalovirus-associated.

Primers included in the PCR were 60 Vbeta and 13 Jbeta primers. TCRdb's table, derived via immunoSEQ multiplex PCR, lists solely in-frame clones and lacks some. The table has approximately 70,000 clones, about 73% seen once. The CDR3 is made up of 13 amino acids. CDR1 and CDR2 (germline): SGHTA, FQGNSA. Between the trimmed V and J ends, which lost 5 bases and 2 bases, there was a span of 10 bases. This clone was counted only a few times. The antigen is not known. Sequenced: PBMCs. The clonotype originates from a woman aged 60-75 years in good health and CMV-seropositive. This chain joins TRBV7-2 and TRBJ2-7; D is undetermined. CDR3 coding DNA: TGTGCCAGCAGCCCCTTCTCGGCCTACGAGCAGTACTTC. It translates to CASSPFSAYEQYF.